This T cell receptor (beta chain) was captured by sequencing in a study of T cells in Graves' hyperthyroidism and ophthalmopathy. General study points: For ophthalmopathy, model prediction preceded onset by a median approximately 6 months. Most expanded thyroid clonotypes above 0.001 recurred in blood.

Amplified TCR beta CDR3 regions came from RNA transcripts. The TCR CDR3 first-round RT-PCR relied on the HTBI primer set. TCRdb re-derived calls from the multiplex PCR reads in MiXCR, one entry per CDR3 protein. The sample holds approximately 330,000 distinct CDR3 sequences, roughly 15% seen once. V dropped 2 bases and J dropped 7 bases, with 14 bases sitting between them. In germline, CDR1 is MNHEY, CDR2 SMNVEV (reference sequence). CDR3 length equals 15 residues. A word on this clonotype: Its specificity is not known.

The J gene is TRBJ1-4, the V gene TRBV27; a possible D gene is TRBD1 (5 bases). The source of this sequence is a woman between 35 and 50 years old with Graves' ophthalmopathy. The source material was blood. The chain's CDR3 is CASSLGGGGSEKLFF. The CDR3 coding sequence is TGTGCCAGCAGTTTAGGGGGGGGAGGAAGTGAAAAACTGTTTTTT.